One and the same sample provided the 19 T cell receptor beta chains below, sequenced in a study of glioma-infiltrating T cells. Amplification of TCR alpha and beta CDR3 regions from RNA used iRepertoire nested multiplex PCR. Via MiXCR, TCRdb re-called the multiplex PCR reads, giving one row per CDR3 protein. The data contain approximately 88,000 distinct CDR3 sequences, under 30% of them seen just once; the ten biggest clones take up roughly 6.7%. The sequencing input was glioma tissue, nonneoplastic brain tissue, or PBMCs (not recorded which). Every receptor here comes from a human donor with low-grade glioma or glioblastoma, undergoing nonglioma brain surgery, or in good health (not recorded which).

This clonotype has at least ten counts. The chain carries TRBV6-2 or TRBV6-3 and TRBJ1-2, with 10 bases that match TRBD1. This CDR3 comprises 15 residues. The germline gives CDR1 MNHEY, CDR2 SVGEGT. The ends lost 6 bases at V and 3 bases at J; junction bases unmatched: 7. CDR3 sequence: CASRPVGQGDYGYTF. The CDR3 DNA follows: TGTGCCAGCAGACCGGTCGGACAGGGGGACTATGGCTACACCTTC.

Worth noting for this clonotype: Relative to the germline gene, one junction end is altered; a read error may explain this. V usage is TRBV27 and J usage is TRBJ1-2; 9 bases fit TRBD1. Germline V gives CDR1 MNHEY, CDR2 SMNVEV (reference sequence). The CDR3 is 15 amino acids. CDR3 sequence: CVSKGTGQGYYGHTF. CDR3 DNA sequence: TGTGTCAGCAAGGGAACGGGACAGGGATACTATGGCCACACCTTC.

In its sample, this clonotype was seen many times. The chain couples TRBV20-1 to TRBJ1-1; TRBD1 might be the D (5 bases). Germline V gives CDR1 DFQATT, CDR2 SNEGSKA (reference sequence). The CDR3 covers 14 residues. V shed 2 bases and J shed 2 bases, with 12 bases lying between them. CDR3 sequence (DNA): TGCAGTGCTAGACCAGGACAATCCAACACTGAAGCTTTCTTT. This codes for CSARPGQSNTEAFF.

This clonotype was found a few times. This chain joins TRBV29-1 and TRBJ1-1; a weak D match, TRBD1 (5 bases). Germline CDR1 SQVTM, CDR2 ANQGSEA. V was cut by 2 bases and J by 2 bases, with 12 bases left in between. This CDR3 region has 14 residues. The CDR3 bases are TGCAGCGTTGAATTTTTTGACAGCAACACTGAAGCTTTCTTT. Translation gives CSVEFFDSNTEAFF.

This clonotype was detected many times. The rearrangement uses TRBV6-6 and TRBJ2-7, with 7 bases matching TRBD1. The CDR3 is 15 amino acids. Germline assignment: CDR1 MNHNY and CDR2 SVGAGI (reference sequence). The trim removed 0 bases at V and 3 bases at J, leaving 5 bases unmatched. The CDR3 spells CASSYSPGGSYEQYF. The CDR3 DNA follows: TGTGCCAGCAGTTACTCCCCAGGGGGTAGCTACGAGCAGTACTTC.

The sample holds many counts of this clonotype. The chain is built from TRBV2 and TRBJ2-3; TRBD2 might be the D (5 bases). Germline V gene sequence: CDR1 SNHLY, CDR2 FYNNEI. Trimming pared 6 bases from V and 0 bases from J, leaving 13 bases between. This CDR3 region has 15 residues. The chain's CDR3 is CASRSGGWSTDTQYF. CDR3 DNA: TGTGCCAGCAGGTCTGGAGGTTGGAGCACAGATACGCAGTATTTT.

In this sample, this clonotype turned up many times. The chain is built from TRBV20-1 and TRBJ2-1; no clear D gene. The ends were cut back, 3 bases at V and 9 bases at J, with 9 bases in the middle. The CDR3 runs 11 residues. Germline assignment: CDR1 DFQATT and CDR2 SNEGSKA (reference sequence). The chain's CDR3 is CSASNVGEQFF. The CDR3 DNA reads as TGCAGTGCTAGCAACGTAGGTGAGCAGTTCTTC.

This clonotype has ten or more counts. CDR3 region: CSVQSGTIEQFF. For the CDR3, the DNA is TGCAGTGTTCAGTCTGGGACCATTGAGCAGTTCTTC. The rearrangement uses TRBV20-1 and TRBJ2-1; the D gene could be TRBD1 or TRBD2 (5 bases each). This CDR3 has 12 amino acids. With 7 bases removed from V and 9 bases from J, the gap between germline ends came to 16 bases. The V gene's germline CDR1 is DFQATT and CDR2 SNEGSKA (reference sequence).

The sample holds many counts of this clonotype. The genes are TRBV6-6 and TRBJ1-2; D is possibly TRBD1 (6 bases). Germline CDR1 reads MNHNY; CDR2 reads SVGAGI (reference sequence). V lost 0 bases and J 0 bases, leaving 11 bases between the germline ends. The CDR3 totals 16 residues. Written as DNA, the CDR3 is TGTGCCAGCAGTTACTCCTGGACAGCAGCTAACTATGGCTACACCTTC. It encodes CASSYSWTAANYGYTF.

This clonotype was recorded at least ten times. The CDR3 spells CASSPIQGLQETQYF. DNA for the CDR3: TGTGCCAGCAGCCCTATACAGGGACTCCAAGAGACCCAGTACTTC. The gene calls are TRBV2 and TRBJ2-5; tentatively, D is TRBD1 or TRBD2 (6 bases each). Germline V gene lookup returns CDR1 SNHLY and CDR2 FYNNEI. Trimming took off 6 bases at V and 1 base at J, with 15 bases between the two ends. The CDR3 spans 15 residues.

V usage is TRBV6-2 or TRBV6-3 and J usage is TRBJ1-5; 7 nucleotides align to TRBD1. Germline V lookup: CDR1 MNHEY, CDR2 SVGEGT. The CDR3 is made up of 15 amino acids. Trimming at V came to 6 bases and at J to 5 bases, leaving 10 bases not matched to a gene. Here the CDR3 DNA reads TGTGCCAGCAGGAAGACAGGGTCAGTCTATCAGCCCCAGCATTTT. Its protein product is CASRKTGSVYQPQHF.

This clonotype has a count of ten or more. The chain employs TRBV6-1 and TRBJ1-2, with unresolved D. Germline loops: CDR1 MNHNS, CDR2 SASEGT. V lost 5 bases, J lost 0 bases, and 10 bases lay in between. This CDR3 comprises 14 residues. CDR3 sequence: CASSFGRTNYGYTF. CDR3 DNA sequence: TGTGCCAGCAGTTTCGGACGGACTAACTATGGCTACACCTTC.

This clonotype was seen at least ten times. V usage is TRBV6-1 and J usage is TRBJ1-5, with TRBD1 matching over 9 bases. Per the germline V gene, CDR1 is MNHNS and CDR2 is SASEGT. The CDR3 consists of 15 residues. J lost 7 bases, V lost 5 bases, and 9 bases had no gene match. The CDR3 nucleotides read TGTGCCAGCAGTTTAGACAGGGGGAAAGGCCAGCCCCAGCATTTT. It is translated as CASSLDRGKGQPQHF.

There are many counts of this clonotype. This chain links TRBV12-3 or TRBV12-4 with TRBJ2-3; 10 bases fit TRBD2. The V and J ends lost 4 bases and 1 base, in that order; junction bases with no gene match: 11. This CDR3 comprises 18 residues. The DNA of the CDR3 is TGTGCCAGCAGTTCTTTGAGCGGGAGGGGCGAGGGCACAGATACGCAGTATTTT. This gives the protein CASSSLSGRGEGTDTQYF.

This clonotype was counted many times. The genes are TRBV2 and TRBJ2-3, with a tentative D call TRBD2 (5 bases). This CDR3 region has 16 residues. Germline loops: CDR1 SNHLY, CDR2 FYNNEI. V was shortened by 1 base and J by 0 bases, with 11 bases between the two germline ends. The CDR3 DNA reads TGTGCCAGCAGTGAAGGGTTAGCGTCTAGCACAGATACGCAGTATTTT. Translating gives CASSEGLASSTDTQYF.

The table lists this clonotype with many counts. The chain couples TRBV18 to TRBJ2-3, with D tentatively TRBD1 (5 bases). Trimming took off 2 bases at V and 1 base at J, with 10 bases between the two ends. This CDR3 is 15 amino acids long. Germline V CDR1 and CDR2: KGHSH, LQKENI. CDR3 protein: CASSPTQGRTDTQYF. In DNA, the CDR3 is TGTGCCAGCTCACCAACCCAGGGCCGCACAGATACGCAGTATTTT. The full variable domain, rest sourced from reference TRBV18 and TRBJ2-3, is NAGVMQNPRHLVRRRGQEARLRCSPMKGHSHVYWYRQLPEEGLKFMVYLQKENIIDESGMPKERFSAEFPKEGPSILRIQQVVRGDSAAYFCASSPTQGRTDTQYFGPGTRLTVL.

This clonotype has ten or more counts. The chain couples TRBV20-1 to TRBJ2-5, with D perhaps TRBD2 (7 bases). Germline CDR1 reads DFQATT; CDR2 reads SNEGSKA (reference sequence). Trimming removed 0 bases at V and 5 bases at J, with 25 bases between. This CDR3 is built from 18 residues. The CDR3 nucleotides are TGCAGTGCTAGAGATCGGGGGGCGGGAGTGGTGCTAGGCGAGACCCAGTACTTC. Encoded protein: CSARDRGAGVVLGETQYF.

As for this clonotype: A read error is possible here, since a much larger clone lies one base away. This chain connects TRBV12-3 or TRBV12-4 to TRBJ1-5, with a weak D call TRBD1 (6 bases). The CDR3 covers 15 residues. The CDR3 loop is CASKLGGHSNEPQHF. The CDR3 DNA reads as TGTGCCAGCAAATTGGGGGGGCATAGCAATGAGCCCCAGCATTTT.

There are many counts of this clonotype. The chain couples TRBV2 to TRBJ1-1; D is perhaps TRBD1 (6 bases). Germline CDR1 is SNHLY and CDR2 is FYNNEI. Trimming removed 7 bases from V and 6 bases from J, with 12 bases in between. The CDR3 consists of 12 residues. CDR3 DNA: TGTGCCAGCACCCAGGGGAGGGCTGAAGCTTTCTTT. Amino acids: CASTQGRAEAFF.